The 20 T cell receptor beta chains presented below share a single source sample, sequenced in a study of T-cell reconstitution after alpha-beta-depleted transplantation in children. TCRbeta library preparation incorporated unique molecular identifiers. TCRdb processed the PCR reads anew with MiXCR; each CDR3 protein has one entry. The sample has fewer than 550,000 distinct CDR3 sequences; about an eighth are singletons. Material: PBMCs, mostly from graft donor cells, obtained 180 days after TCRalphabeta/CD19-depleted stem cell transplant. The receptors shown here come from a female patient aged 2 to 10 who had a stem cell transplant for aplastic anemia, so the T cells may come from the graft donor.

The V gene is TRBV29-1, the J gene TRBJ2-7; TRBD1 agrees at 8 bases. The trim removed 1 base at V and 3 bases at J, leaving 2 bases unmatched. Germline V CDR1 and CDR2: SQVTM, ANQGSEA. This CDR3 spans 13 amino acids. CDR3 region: CSVEADRGYEQYF. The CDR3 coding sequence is TGCAGCGTTGAAGCCGACAGGGGCTACGAGCAGTACTTC.

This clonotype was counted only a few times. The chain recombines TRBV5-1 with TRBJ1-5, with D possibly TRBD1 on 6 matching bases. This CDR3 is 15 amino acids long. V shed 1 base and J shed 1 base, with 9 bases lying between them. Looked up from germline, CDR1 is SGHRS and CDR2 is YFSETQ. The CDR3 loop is CASSLLGASNQPQHF. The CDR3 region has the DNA TGCGCCAGCAGCTTGCTGGGGGCGAGCAATCAGCCCCAGCATTTT.

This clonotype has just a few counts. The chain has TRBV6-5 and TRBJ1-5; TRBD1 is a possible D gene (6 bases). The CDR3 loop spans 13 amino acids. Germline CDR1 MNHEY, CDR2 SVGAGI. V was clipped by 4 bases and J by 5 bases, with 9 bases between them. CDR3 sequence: CASSFDRYQPQHF. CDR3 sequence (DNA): TGTGCCAGCAGTTTCGACAGGTATCAGCCCCAGCATTTT.

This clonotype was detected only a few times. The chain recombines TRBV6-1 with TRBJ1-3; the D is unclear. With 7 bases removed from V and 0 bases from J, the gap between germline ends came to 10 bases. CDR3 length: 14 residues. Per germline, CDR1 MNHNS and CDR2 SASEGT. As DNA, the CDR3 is TGTGCCAGCACCAGCCACATCTCTGGAAACACCATATATTTT. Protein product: CASTSHISGNTIYF.

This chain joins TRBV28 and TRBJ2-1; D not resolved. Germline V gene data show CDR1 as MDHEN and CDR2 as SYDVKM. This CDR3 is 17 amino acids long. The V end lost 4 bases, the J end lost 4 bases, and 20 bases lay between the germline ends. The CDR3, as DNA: TGTGCCAGCAGTTCGCCGAACGGCTTACTATTTTACAATGAGCAGTTCTTC. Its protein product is CASSSPNGLLFYNEQFF.

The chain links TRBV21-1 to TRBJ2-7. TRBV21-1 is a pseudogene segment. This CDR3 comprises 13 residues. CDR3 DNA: TGTGCCAGCAGCCCGGAGGGCTCCTACGAGCAGTACGTC. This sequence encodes CASSPEGSYEQYV.

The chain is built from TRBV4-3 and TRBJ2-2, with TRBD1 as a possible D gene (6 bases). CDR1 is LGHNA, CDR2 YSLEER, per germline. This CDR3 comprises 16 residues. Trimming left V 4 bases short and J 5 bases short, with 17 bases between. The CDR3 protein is CASSPGGTGLTGELFF. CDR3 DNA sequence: TGCGCCAGCAGCCCAGGAGGAACAGGGCTGACCGGGGAGCTGTTTTTT.

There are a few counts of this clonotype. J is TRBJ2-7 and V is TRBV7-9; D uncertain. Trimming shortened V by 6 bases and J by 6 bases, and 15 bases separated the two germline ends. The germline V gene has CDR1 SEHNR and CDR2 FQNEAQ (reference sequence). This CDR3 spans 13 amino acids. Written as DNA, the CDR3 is TGTGCCAGCAGTTCCCGGACCGTAGCCGAGCAGTACTTC. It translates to CASSSRTVAEQYF.

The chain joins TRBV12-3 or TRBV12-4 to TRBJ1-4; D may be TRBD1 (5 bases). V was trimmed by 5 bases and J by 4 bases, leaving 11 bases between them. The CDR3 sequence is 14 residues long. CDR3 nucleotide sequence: TGTGCCAGCAGTACCGGGACGGTTAATGAAAAACTGTTTTTT. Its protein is CASSTGTVNEKLFF.

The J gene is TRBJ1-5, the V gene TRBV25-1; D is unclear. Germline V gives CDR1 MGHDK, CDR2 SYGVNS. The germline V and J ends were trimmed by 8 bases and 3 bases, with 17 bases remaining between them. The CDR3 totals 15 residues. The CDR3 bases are TGTGCCAGCGGTCTCCTGGACGGTCCCAATCAGCCCCAGCATTTT. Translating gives CASGLLDGPNQPQHF.

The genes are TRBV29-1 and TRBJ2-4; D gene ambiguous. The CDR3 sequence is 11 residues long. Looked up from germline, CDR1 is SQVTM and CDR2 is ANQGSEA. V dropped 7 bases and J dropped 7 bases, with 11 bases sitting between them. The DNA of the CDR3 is TGCAGCGGCAGCTGGGGTAACATTCAGTACTTC. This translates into CSGSWGNIQYF.

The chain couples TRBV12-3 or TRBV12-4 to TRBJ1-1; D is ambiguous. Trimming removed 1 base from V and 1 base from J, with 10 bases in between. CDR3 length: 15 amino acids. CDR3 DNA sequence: TGTGCCAGCAGTTTAGGTATAGCACGGAACACTGAAGCTTTCTTT. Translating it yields CASSLGIARNTEAFF.

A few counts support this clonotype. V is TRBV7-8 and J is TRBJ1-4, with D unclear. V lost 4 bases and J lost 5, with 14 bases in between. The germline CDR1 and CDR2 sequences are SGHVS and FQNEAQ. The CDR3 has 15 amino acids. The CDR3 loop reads CASSSHPYLNEKLFF. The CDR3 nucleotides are TGTGCCAGCAGCTCCCACCCGTATTTAAATGAAAAACTGTTTTTT.

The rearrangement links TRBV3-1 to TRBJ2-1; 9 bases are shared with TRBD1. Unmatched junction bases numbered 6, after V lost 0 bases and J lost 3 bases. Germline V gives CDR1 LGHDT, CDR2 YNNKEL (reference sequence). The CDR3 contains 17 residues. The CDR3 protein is CASSQETGQGLYNEQFF. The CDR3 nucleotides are TGTGCCAGCAGCCAAGAAACGGGACAGGGTCTCTACAATGAGCAGTTCTTC.

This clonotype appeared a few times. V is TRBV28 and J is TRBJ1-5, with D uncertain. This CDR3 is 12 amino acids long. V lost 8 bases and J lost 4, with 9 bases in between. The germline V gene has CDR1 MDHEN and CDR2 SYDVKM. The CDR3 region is CASGFGNQPQHF. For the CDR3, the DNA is TGTGCCAGCGGGTTCGGAAATCAGCCCCAGCATTTT.

The CDR3 protein is CASSLRDRGTYNEQFF. As DNA, the CDR3 is TGTGCCAGCAGCTTAAGGGACAGGGGCACCTACAATGAGCAGTTCTTC. The chain combines TRBV7-9 with TRBJ2-1; 10 bases line up with TRBD1. The CDR3 loop spans 16 amino acids. The ends lost 2 bases at V and 2 bases at J; junction bases unmatched: 3. The germline V gene has CDR1 SEHNR and CDR2 FQNEAQ (reference sequence).

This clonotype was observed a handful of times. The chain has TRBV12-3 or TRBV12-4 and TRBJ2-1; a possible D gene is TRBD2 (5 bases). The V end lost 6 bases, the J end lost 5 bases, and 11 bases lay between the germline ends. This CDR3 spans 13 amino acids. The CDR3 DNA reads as TGTGCCAGCAGCCCCGGGGATGACAATGAGCAGTTCTTC. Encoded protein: CASSPGDDNEQFF.

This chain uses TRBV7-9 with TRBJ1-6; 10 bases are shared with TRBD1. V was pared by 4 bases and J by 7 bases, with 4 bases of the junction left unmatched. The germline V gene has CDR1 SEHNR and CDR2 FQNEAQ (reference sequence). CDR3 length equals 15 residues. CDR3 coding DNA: TGTGCCAGCAGCTCGACAGGGGGCTGGAATTCACCCCTCCACTTT. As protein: CASSSTGGWNSPLHF.

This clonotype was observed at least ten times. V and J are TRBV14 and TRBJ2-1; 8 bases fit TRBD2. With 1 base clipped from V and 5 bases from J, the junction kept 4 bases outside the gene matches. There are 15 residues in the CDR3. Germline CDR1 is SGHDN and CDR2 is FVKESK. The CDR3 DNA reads TGTGCCAGCAGCCAAGTACTAGCGGCTGACAATGAGCAGTTCTTC. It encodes CASSQVLAADNEQFF.

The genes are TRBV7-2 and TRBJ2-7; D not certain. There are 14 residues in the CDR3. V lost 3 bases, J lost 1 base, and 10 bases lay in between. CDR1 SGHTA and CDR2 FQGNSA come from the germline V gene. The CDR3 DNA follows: TGTGCCAGCAGCTTCGGTCCTGTTTCCTACGAGCAGTACTTC. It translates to CASSFGPVSYEQYF.